The 26 T cell receptor beta chains below come from one sample, sequenced in a study of early T cells in non-severe SARS-CoV-2 infection. TCRdb processed the 5' RACE reads anew with MiXCR; each CDR3 protein has one entry. This sample carries approximately 22,000 distinct CDR3 sequences, approximately 4.8% of them seen once, and the ten largest clones take less than 5.5%. The sequencing input was whole blood. These receptors were collected from an adult who was a healthcare worker with PCR-confirmed SARS-CoV-2 infection or an uninfected control (not recorded which).

The gene calls are TRBV6-1 and TRBJ2-7; perhaps TRBD2 as D (6 bases). The CDR3 loop spans 14 amino acids. V was pared by 4 bases and J by 3 bases, with 13 bases between. The germline CDR1 and CDR2 sequences are MNHNS and SASEGT. The DNA for the CDR3 is TGTGCCAGCAGTGTTGAAAGGGGAGGCTACGAGCAGTACTTC. Translation: CASSVERGGYEQYF.

This clonotype was counted a few times. The CDR3 here is CASSFDRAAFF. The CDR3 nucleotides are TGTGCCAGCAGCTTCGACAGGGCAGCTTTCTTT. This chain joins TRBV7-9 and TRBJ1-1; 7 bases fit TRBD1. The germline gives CDR1 SEHNR, CDR2 FQNEAQ (reference sequence). The trim removed 3 bases at V and 10 bases at J, leaving 2 bases unmatched. The CDR3 contains 11 residues.

This clonotype was seen many times. The V call is TRBV7-2, the J call TRBJ2-1; TRBD2 matches at 11 bases. The germline gives CDR1 SGHTA, CDR2 FQGNSA. CDR3 length equals 17 residues. After removal of 1 base from V and 6 bases from J, the junction contained 8 bases not matched to a gene. The CDR3 spells CASSLVPSGGFPNEQFF. CDR3 in DNA: TGTGCCAGCAGCTTAGTCCCTAGCGGGGGGTTCCCCAATGAGCAGTTCTTC.

The table lists this clonotype with many counts. The J gene is TRBJ2-7, the V gene TRBV7-7; TRBD2 agrees at 8 bases. This CDR3 is built from 17 residues. Germline CDR1 reads SSHAT; CDR2 reads FNYEAQ (reference sequence). V trimming: 3 bases; J trimming: 0 bases; junction bases outside the gene matches: 10. CDR3 sequence reads: CASSFALASGRSYEQYF. CDR3 nucleotide sequence: TGTGCCAGCAGCTTCGCCTTGGCTAGCGGGCGCTCCTACGAGCAGTACTTC.

This clonotype was picked up a small number of times. This rearrangement joins TRBV6-4 to TRBJ2-5, with D uncertain. V was shortened by 5 bases and J by 2 bases, with 9 bases between the two germline ends. The length of the CDR3 is 13 residues. CDR1 MRHNA and CDR2 SNTAGT come from the germline V gene. The CDR3 coding sequence is TGTGCCAGCAGTAACGGACCGCAAGAGACCCAGTACTTC. Translation gives CASSNGPQETQYF.

This clonotype was observed many times. The chain has TRBV3-1 and TRBJ2-7; no definite D call. V lost 4 bases and J 7 bases, leaving 11 bases between the germline ends. This CDR3 has 12 residues. CDR1 LGHDT and CDR2 YNNKEL come from the germline V gene (reference sequence). This chain's CDR3 is CASSRWSEEQYF. CDR3 nucleotide sequence: TGTGCCAGCAGCCGGTGGAGTGAGGAGCAGTACTTC.

This clonotype was picked up many times. The rearrangement joins TRBV7-3 to TRBJ2-3; 7 bases align to TRBD1. J gave up 3 bases and V 5 bases, and 8 bases lay outside the gene matches. The germline V gene has CDR1 SGHTA and CDR2 FQGTGA. The CDR3 contains 15 residues. The CDR3 DNA sequence: TGTGCCAGCAGCCCACAACAGGGGACGACAGATACGCAGTATTTT. It is translated as CASSPQQGTTDTQYF.

In this sample, this clonotype turned up a few times. CDR3 sequence (DNA): TGTGCCAGCAGCTTCGGGACTAGCGGGAGGCGGCTTGGATACGAGCAGTACTTC. This sequence encodes CASSFGTSGRRLGYEQYF. This sequence joins TRBV11-2 and TRBJ2-7; 15 bases are a match to TRBD2. The CDR3 runs 18 residues. Looked up from germline, CDR1 is SGHAT and CDR2 is FQNNGV. Unmatched junction bases numbered 10, after V lost 3 bases and J lost 4 bases.

This clonotype showed up just a few times. The chain couples TRBV6-6 to TRBJ1-5; possible D gene TRBD1, 6 bases. The CDR3 contains 15 residues. The germline CDR1 and CDR2 sequences are MNHNY and SVGAGI (reference sequence). With 5 bases removed from V and 1 base from J, the gap between germline ends came to 12 bases. The CDR3 region has the DNA TGTGCCAGCAGTAACACCGGGACAAGCAATCAGCCCCAGCATTTT. Protein: CASSNTGTSNQPQHF.

At least ten counts were recorded for this clonotype. The gene calls are TRBV29-1 and TRBJ2-5; D remains ambiguous. Trimming removed 8 bases from V and 2 bases from J, with 6 bases in between. Germline CDR1 SQVTM, CDR2 ANQGSEA. The CDR3 is made up of 10 amino acids. CDR3 sequence: CSSQQETQYF. The CDR3 DNA reads TGCAGCTCTCAGCAAGAGACCCAGTACTTC.

This clonotype showed up many times. The chain recombines TRBV5-1 with TRBJ1-5; a possible D gene is TRBD1 (6 bases). Deletions cut 4 bases from V and 3 bases from J, with 11 bases between. CDR1 and CDR2 from the germline V gene are SGHRS and YFSETQ. The CDR3 sequence is 14 residues long. The CDR3 reads CASSPGTPNQPQHF. The CDR3 DNA is TGCGCCAGCAGCCCCGGGACACCCAATCAGCCCCAGCATTTT.

This clonotype has just a few counts. The CDR3 sequence: CASRWGGNTIYF. DNA of the CDR3: TGTGCCAGCAGATGGGGGGGAAACACCATATATTTT. The rearrangement links TRBV6-1 to TRBJ1-3, with D possibly being TRBD1 (5 bases). Germline V lookup: CDR1 MNHNS, CDR2 SASEGT. V dropped 6 bases and J dropped 4 bases, with 7 bases sitting between them. The CDR3 loop spans 12 amino acids.

This clonotype has a handful of counts. The rearrangement joins TRBV4-1 to TRBJ2-1; 9 bases match TRBD2. The junction had 0 bases not matched to a gene; V was cut back by 3 bases and J by 0 bases. This CDR3 spans 15 amino acids. Germline-derived CDR1 and CDR2 are MGHRA and YSYEKL. CDR3 nucleotide sequence: TGCGCCAGCAGCCAGGGACTAGCCTCCTACAATGAGCAGTTCTTC. It is translated as CASSQGLASYNEQFF.

This chain links TRBV5-1 with TRBJ1-4, with 9 bases aligning to TRBD1. The CDR3 covers 16 residues. Germline V CDR1 and CDR2: SGHRS, YFSETQ. Germline trimming cut 0 bases from V and 8 bases from J; bases unmatched to any gene: 8. In nucleotides, the CDR3 is TGCGCCAGCAGCTTGGTACCGGGACAGGGAGTGGAAAAACTGTTTTTT. This gives the protein CASSLVPGQGVEKLFF.

By its share, this clonotype is medium-sized (0.01 to 0.1%). The gene calls are TRBV5-1 and TRBJ1-1; D gene uncertain. The V gene's germline CDR1 is SGHRS and CDR2 YFSETQ. CDR3 length: 13 amino acids. The V gene lost 7 bases and the J gene lost 4 bases, with 14 bases spanning the gap. The CDR3 nucleotides read TGCGCCAGCCGGGCTTGGGTCGCCACTGAAGCTTTCTTT. Translated, it gives CASRAWVATEAFF.

There are a few counts of this clonotype. Possible read error: a much larger clone is one base away. J is TRBJ2-1 and V is TRBV6-2 or TRBV6-3, with D hard to call. Germline CDR1 is MNHEY and CDR2 is SVGEGT. The CDR3 length is 13 residues. Trimming left V 8 bases short and J 8 bases short, with 16 bases between. CDR3 sequence: CASHPTVVDEQFF. Here the CDR3 DNA reads TGTGCCAGCCACCCCACGGTGGTGGATGAGCAGTTCTTC.

This clonotype showed up many times. The chain has TRBV7-6 and TRBJ1-1; D remains unclear. CDR3 length: 13 amino acids. Trimming took 3 bases from V and 4 from J, leaving 9 bases between them. Germline CDR1 and CDR2: SGHVS and FNYEAQ. The DNA of the CDR3 is TGTGCCAGCAGCTTTGGGGTGAGCACTGAAGCTTTCTTT. It translates to CASSFGVSTEAFF.

In its sample, this clonotype was seen many times. The J gene is TRBJ2-5, the V gene TRBV7-8, with no clear D. Per germline, CDR1 SGHVS and CDR2 FQNEAQ. The CDR3 consists of 13 residues. V was clipped by 5 bases and J by 0 bases, with 7 bases between them. The CDR3 DNA reads as TGTGCCAGCAGCCCCCGGTACCAAGAGACCCAGTACTTC. Its translation: CASSPRYQETQYF. The full variable domain, its missing parts supplied by reference TRBV7-8 and TRBJ2-5, is GAGVSQSPRYKVAKRGQDVALRCDPISGHVSLFWYQQALGQGPEFLTYFQNEAQLDKSGLPSDRFFAERPEGSVSTLKIQRTQQEDSAVYLCASSPRYQETQYFGPGTRLLVL.

This clonotype showed up many times. This chain uses TRBV24-1 with TRBJ2-5; TRBD1 matches at 10 bases. J gave up 2 bases and V 2 bases, and 7 bases lay outside the gene matches. CDR1 and CDR2 from the germline V gene are KGHDR and SFDVKD. The CDR3 runs 17 residues. The CDR3 DNA sequence: TGTGCCACCAGTGATTGGAGACAGGGGGCTCTACAAGAGACCCAGTACTTC. Protein product: CATSDWRQGALQETQYF.

This clonotype was found many times. The chain carries TRBV12-3 or TRBV12-4 and TRBJ2-3; TRBD2 aligns across 13 bases. CDR3 length: 16 residues. V was clipped by 3 bases and J by 9 bases; unmatched bases: 9. The CDR3 DNA sequence: TGTGCCAGCAGTTTCCCCGGACTAGCGGGAGAAGGCACGCAGTATTTT. Translation gives CASSFPGLAGEGTQYF.

This chain joins TRBV11-1 and TRBJ2-1; 9 nucleotides align to TRBD1. This CDR3 region has 16 residues. The J segment lost 5 bases and the V segment lost 5 bases, leaving 10 bases of the junction unmatched. Per the germline V gene, CDR1 is SGHAT and CDR2 is FQDESV (reference sequence). The CDR3 reads CASSVSLGQGNNEQFF. DNA of the CDR3: TGTGCCAGCAGCGTCAGTTTGGGACAGGGTAACAATGAGCAGTTCTTC.

This clonotype counts as medium-sized. This sequence joins TRBV14 and TRBJ1-2, with D unclear. The V and J ends lost 1 base and 4 bases respectively, with 7 bases between them. CDR1 and CDR2 (germline): SGHDN, FVKESK. The CDR3 sequence is 13 residues long. CDR3 sequence (DNA): TGTGCCAGCAGCCAAGGCTTGGGCTATGGCTACACCTTC. This gives the protein CASSQGLGYGYTF.

This clonotype occurred many times. The chain has TRBV7-2 and TRBJ1-1; D might be TRBD1 (6 bases). Germline V gene data show CDR1 as SGHTA and CDR2 as FQGNSA. This CDR3 contains 15 residues. V gave up 2 bases and J gave up 2 bases, with 12 bases separating them. DNA for the CDR3: TGTGCCAGCAGCTTAAGGGGACATCCAAACACTGAAGCTTTCTTT. The encoded protein is CASSLRGHPNTEAFF.

Many counts were recorded for this clonotype. The CDR3 protein is CASSPTFYSSEIEQYF. CDR3 bases: TGTGCCAGCAGCCCAACCTTTTACTCCTCGGAAATAGAGCAGTACTTC. This chain connects TRBV5-6 to TRBJ2-7; D call uncertain. The CDR3 is 16 residues long. CDR1 SGHDT and CDR2 YYEEEE come from the germline V gene. V gave up 4 bases and J gave up 7 bases, with 24 bases separating them.

This clonotype was found many times. The rearrangement joins TRBV11-2 to TRBJ1-2; TRBD1 is a possible D gene (5 bases). The germline CDR1 and CDR2 sequences are SGHAT and FQNNGV. The CDR3 covers 12 residues. V lost 5 bases, J lost 4 bases, and 8 bases lay in between. CDR3 sequence reads: CASSATVYGYTF. In DNA, the CDR3 is TGTGCCAGCAGCGCGACAGTCTATGGCTACACCTTC.

The chain joins TRBV28 to TRBJ2-7, with a possible D match to TRBD1 (5 bases). Germline assignment: CDR1 MDHEN and CDR2 SYDVKM. The CDR3 contains 13 residues. V lost 6 bases and J lost 3, with 12 bases in between. The CDR3 region is CASRTGPGYEQYF. The DNA of the CDR3 is TGTGCCAGCAGAACAGGACCCGGCTACGAGCAGTACTTC.